Following are 32 T cell receptor beta chains from one sample sequenced in a study of blood T cell repertoires in COVID-19. Assay: immunoSEQ multiplex PCR; the TCRdb copy retains only in-frame clones and omits some. The table lists under 200,000 clones, over 75% of them singletons. Specimen: PBMCs or T cells enriched from blood (not recorded which). The origin of the receptors is a woman between 18 and 30 years old who had recovered from COVID-19.

V usage is TRBV7-8 and J usage is TRBJ2-7; D is possibly TRBD2 (5 bases). This CDR3 is built from 14 residues. Trimming removed 2 bases at V and 3 bases at J, with 11 bases between. Germline assignment: CDR1 SGHVS and CDR2 FQNEAQ. The CDR3 bases are TGTGCCAGCAGCTTATCCGCAGGACTCTACGAGCAGTACTTC. Amino acid sequence: CASSLSAGLYEQYF.

This chain uses TRBV6-1 with TRBJ1-5, with 7 nucleotides matching TRBD1. Germline values: CDR1 MNHNS, CDR2 SASEGT. V dropped 3 bases and J dropped 4; count of bases not matched to a gene: 9. The CDR3 length is 16 residues. The CDR3: CASSDRQGLANQPQHF. CDR3 sequence (DNA): TGTGCCAGCAGTGACCGACAGGGCCTGGCAAATCAGCCCCAGCATTTT.

The V call is TRBV27, the J call TRBJ1-2, with 7 bases fitting TRBD1. V gave up 5 bases and J gave up 7 bases; unmatched junction bases: 19. The CDR3 totals 17 residues. The germline V gene has CDR1 MNHEY and CDR2 SMNVEV (reference sequence). Here the CDR3 reads CASSPRGGGAARFGYTF. The CDR3 nucleotides are TGTGCCAGCAGTCCGCGTGGAGGGGGCGCGGCTCGGTTTGGCTACACCTTC.

The chain has TRBV30 and TRBJ2-4; a possible D gene is TRBD2 (5 bases). The CDR3 loop spans 12 amino acids. In germline, CDR1 is GTSNPN, CDR2 SVGIG (reference sequence). Trimming removed 5 bases at V and 1 base at J, with 6 bases between. The CDR3 coding sequence is TGTGCCTGGGGGGAGGCCAAAAACATTCAGTACTTC. Translation: CAWGEAKNIQYF.

This clone was observed once. This chain joins TRBV19 and TRBJ2-3, with 8 positions matching TRBD2. CDR3 length equals 15 residues. V lost 5 bases to trimming and J lost 8 bases; unmatched junction nucleotides: 12. Germline V CDR1 and CDR2: LNHDA, SQIVND (reference sequence). The CDR3 spells CASSEGLGDAVTQYF. CDR3 coding DNA: TGTGCCAGTAGTGAGGGACTAGGAGACGCGGTTACGCAGTATTTT.

This chain links TRBV19 with TRBJ2-3; 10 bases fit TRBD2. V gave up 3 bases and J gave up 8 bases; unmatched junction bases: 11. CDR3 length equals 16 residues. Germline CDR1 LNHDA, CDR2 SQIVND (reference sequence). CDR3 coding DNA: TGTGCCAGTAGTATGAGGAATAGCGGGAGGAGTTCTACGCAGTATTTT. Amino acids: CASSMRNSGRSSTQYF. The whole variable domain, remainder taken from reference TRBV19 and TRBJ2-3, is DGGITQSPKYLFRKEGQNVTLSCEQNLNHDAMYWYRQDPGQGLRLIYYSQIVNDFQKGDIAEGYSVSREKKESFPLTVTSAQKNPTAFYLCASSMRNSGRSSTQYFGPGTRLTVL.

The J gene is TRBJ2-7, the V gene TRBV25-1; D gene ambiguous. CDR1 is MGHDK and CDR2 is SYGVNS in the germline V gene. The V end lost 4 bases, the J end lost 3 bases, and 10 bases lay between the germline ends. The length of the CDR3 is 13 residues. CDR3 sequence reads: CASSGYTFYEQYF. The CDR3 DNA sequence: TGTGCCAGCAGTGGCTATACCTTCTACGAGCAGTACTTC.

The chain carries TRBV6-1 and TRBJ2-1; 7 nucleotides agree with TRBD1. Unmatched junction bases numbered 2, after V lost 0 bases and J lost 3 bases. Germline CDR1 is MNHNS and CDR2 is SASEGT. This CDR3 has 15 residues. CDR3 bases: TGTGCCAGCAGTGAAGCCCCAGGGGGCTACAATGAGCAGTTCTTC. It codes for CASSEAPGGYNEQFF.

The J gene is TRBJ2-6, the V gene TRBV21-1; the table's TRBD2 call for D was not verified on the DNA. TRBV21-1 is a listed pseudogene. This CDR3 is built from 15 residues. CDR3 nucleotides: TGTGCCAGCAGCAAAGCCTTCTATGGGGCCAACGTCCTGACTTTC. This codes for CASSKAFYGANVLTF.

The V gene is TRBV7-2, the J gene TRBJ1-6; perhaps TRBD1 as D (5 bases). V dropped 3 bases and J dropped 8 bases, with 20 bases sitting between them. Germline-derived CDR1 and CDR2 are SGHTA and FQGNSA. CDR3 length: 17 residues. The CDR3 is CASSFWGSGGVDSPLHF. The CDR3 DNA is TGTGCCAGCAGCTTTTGGGGCTCGGGGGGGGTAGATTCACCCCTCCACTTT. Full variable domain (outside the CDR3, taken from reference TRBV7-2 and TRBJ1-6): GAGVSQSPSNKVTEKGKDVELRCDPISGHTALYWYRQSLGQGLEFLIYFQGNSAPDKSGLPSDRFSAERTGGSVSTLTIQRTQQEDSAVYLCASSFWGSGGVDSPLHFGNGTRLTVT.

The genes are TRBV19 and TRBJ2-3, with D hard to call. Trimming pared 1 base from V and 4 bases from J, leaving 6 bases between. This CDR3 comprises 13 residues. CDR1 is LNHDA, CDR2 SQIVND, per germline (reference sequence). The CDR3 reads CASSIVLADTQYF. As DNA, the CDR3 is TGTGCCAGTAGTATAGTTCTAGCAGATACGCAGTATTTT. The whole variable domain, filled in from reference TRBV19 and TRBJ2-3, reads DGGITQSPKYLFRKEGQNVTLSCEQNLNHDAMYWYRQDPGQGLRLIYYSQIVNDFQKGDIAEGYSVSREKKESFPLTVTSAQKNPTAFYLCASSIVLADTQYFGPGTRLTVL.

The V gene is TRBV30, the J gene TRBJ2-4, with TRBD2 matching 8 bases. In germline, CDR1 is GTSNPN, CDR2 SVGIG (reference sequence). J lost 7 bases, V lost 1 base, and 9 bases had no gene match. The CDR3 length is 15 residues. The CDR3 coding sequence is TGTGCCTGGAGTGGGCTACCGGGAGGGTACAACATTCAGTACTTC. The encoded protein is CAWSGLPGGYNIQYF.

This chain links TRBV2 with TRBJ2-7; possibly TRBD1 for D (6 bases). The CDR3 is 13 amino acids. In germline, CDR1 is SNHLY, CDR2 FYNNEI. With 8 bases removed from V and 4 bases from J, the gap between germline ends came to 15 bases. CDR3 sequence reads: CASSTGKGYEQYF. The CDR3, as DNA: TGTGCCAGCTCGACAGGCAAAGGGTACGAGCAGTACTTC.

The chain recombines TRBV5-1 with TRBJ2-7; TRBD2 might be the D (6 bases). The V end lost 0 bases, the J end lost 5 bases, and 12 bases lay between the germline ends. Germline V gene sequence: CDR1 SGHRS, CDR2 YFSETQ. The CDR3 spans 14 residues. The CDR3 sequence is CASSLEAGRDEQYF. The DNA of the CDR3 is TGCGCCAGCAGCTTGGAAGCGGGTCGGGACGAGCAGTACTTC.

This rearrangement joins TRBV6-4 to TRBJ2-7; D not resolved. In germline, CDR1 is MRHNA, CDR2 SNTAGT. CDR3 length: 17 residues. V lost 0 bases and J 0 bases, leaving 15 bases between the germline ends. CDR3 nucleotides: TGTGCCAGCAGTGACTCGCCGAGAGGTATGAGCTCCTACGAGCAGTACTTC. This encodes CASSDSPRGMSSYEQYF.

The chain links TRBV10-3 to TRBJ2-7; perhaps TRBD2 as D (6 bases). This CDR3 region has 12 residues. Germline values: CDR1 ENHRY, CDR2 SYGVKD. Between the trimmed V and J ends, which lost 3 bases and 5 bases, there was a span of 8 bases. The CDR3: CAISDREDEQYF. The CDR3 DNA follows: TGTGCCATCAGTGACAGGGAGGACGAGCAGTACTTC.

The chain recombines TRBV28 with TRBJ1-1; maybe TRBD1 (5 bases). The germline V gene has CDR1 MDHEN and CDR2 SYDVKM. The CDR3 has 13 amino acids. Trimming left V 6 bases short and J 3 bases short, with 11 bases between. The CDR3 loop is CASRGGVDTEAFF. Here the CDR3 DNA reads TGTGCCAGCAGAGGAGGGGTGGACACTGAAGCTTTCTTT.

The gene calls are TRBV30 and TRBJ2-7; weak D call: TRBD2 (5 bases). Trimming stripped 0 bases from V and 13 bases from J, with 16 bases between. Germline CDR1 reads GTSNPN; CDR2 reads SVGIG (reference sequence). The CDR3 runs 12 residues. In DNA form, the CDR3 reads TGTGCCTGGAGTGTATCCCCGTCGCGGGCTTACTTC. Protein: CAWSVSPSRAYF.

The chain couples TRBV10-3 to TRBJ1-5; D is undetermined. This CDR3 has 14 amino acids. V lost 4 bases to trimming and J lost 8 bases, with 15 bases between them. Germline CDR1 and CDR2: ENHRY and SYGVKD. The DNA of the CDR3 is TGTGCCATCAGTGGGGGAGGAGGGAATGAGCCCCAGCATTTT. It is translated as CAISGGGGNEPQHF.

The V gene is TRBV15, the J gene TRBJ2-1, with D perhaps matching TRBD1 (5 bases). The CDR3 runs 15 residues. The germline V and J ends were trimmed by 0 bases and 6 bases, with 12 bases remaining between them. CDR1 and CDR2 (germline): LNHNV, YYDKDF (reference sequence). This CDR3 reads CATSRDSGSFNEQFF. The CDR3 DNA reads TGTGCCACCAGCAGAGATTCAGGGTCTTTCAATGAGCAGTTCTTC.

The chain links TRBV7-9 to TRBJ1-4, with D perhaps TRBD1 (5 bases). The CDR3 sequence is 16 residues long. The germline V and J ends were trimmed by 7 bases and 4 bases, with 19 bases remaining between them. Germline loops: CDR1 SEHNR, CDR2 FQNEAQ (reference sequence). This CDR3 is CASTFLEGLNNEKLFF. The CDR3 region has the DNA TGTGCCAGCACCTTTCTTGAGGGACTGAATAATGAAAAACTGTTTTTT.

The chain uses TRBV20-1 and TRBJ2-3, with D uncertain. This CDR3 has 12 residues. CDR1 and CDR2 from the germline V gene are DFQATT and SNEGSKA (reference sequence). The V gene lost 3 bases and the J gene lost 6 bases, with 10 bases spanning the gap. The CDR3 nucleotides read TGCAGTGCTAGTTCCCGGGTGGATACGCAGTATTTT. This sequence encodes CSASSRVDTQYF.

On this clone itself: This same CDR3 is encoded by further DNA sequences in the sample. The chain has TRBV28 and TRBJ1-1, with D possibly matching TRBD1 (6 bases). Trimming removed 6 bases from V and 1 base from J, with 12 bases in between. Per the germline V gene, CDR1 is MDHEN and CDR2 is SYDVKM. CDR3 length: 14 amino acids. The CDR3 DNA is TGTGCCAGCAGCTTAACACAGGGGAACACTGAAGCTTTCTTT. Its protein product is CASSLTQGNTEAFF.

CDR3 coding DNA: TGTGCCAGCAGTGACCGGACAGGGGATAATTCACCCCTCCACTTT. Residues: CASSDRTGDNSPLHF. The chain has TRBV6-1 and TRBJ1-6, with 9 bases matching TRBD1. The CDR3 length is 15 residues. V lost 3 bases, J lost 5 bases, and 2 bases stayed unmatched. Germline values: CDR1 MNHNS, CDR2 SASEGT.

The genes are TRBV27 and TRBJ2-4; 7 bases match TRBD2. The germline V gene has CDR1 MNHEY and CDR2 SMNVEV (reference sequence). V dropped 5 bases and J dropped 0; count of bases not matched to a gene: 7. This CDR3 is 16 amino acids long. CDR3 amino acids: CASSRGDPLAKNIQYF. CDR3 DNA sequence: TGTGCCAGCAGTCGGGGGGACCCACTAGCCAAAAACATTCAGTACTTC.

The rearrangement links TRBV6-5 to TRBJ2-7; TRBD2 matches 8 bases. V was pared by 5 bases and J by 2 bases, with 8 bases of the junction left unmatched. The CDR3 totals 15 residues. Germline V gene sequence: CDR1 MNHEY, CDR2 SVGAGI. In nucleotides, the CDR3 is TGTGCCAGCAGTATCAATAGCGGGACGACCTACGAGCAGTACTTC. Amino acids: CASSINSGTTYEQYF.

V is TRBV4-1 and J is TRBJ2-1; TRBD1 might be the D (5 bases). The V gene's germline CDR1 is MGHRA and CDR2 YSYEKL. V shed 1 base and J shed 5 bases, with 27 bases lying between them. The CDR3 runs 20 residues. Here the CDR3 reads CASSQVLSHWLDNSNNEQFF. The CDR3 coding sequence is TGCGCCAGCAGCCAAGTACTTTCGCATTGGTTGGACAACTCTAACAATGAGCAGTTCTTC.

The chain combines TRBV15 with TRBJ2-2; unclear D gene. V was shortened by 0 bases and J by 5 bases, with 7 bases between the two germline ends. CDR1 LNHNV and CDR2 YYDKDF come from the germline V gene (reference sequence). This CDR3 comprises 14 residues. CDR3 coding DNA: TGTGCCACCAGCAGAGATCTTGTAACCGGGGAGCTGTTTTTT. Translation: CATSRDLVTGELFF.

The chain joins TRBV5-4 to TRBJ2-2; no firm D call. Trimming removed 1 base from V and 2 bases from J, with 9 bases in between. This CDR3 is 15 amino acids long. CDR1 is SGHNT, CDR2 YYREEE, per germline (reference sequence). This CDR3 reads CASSLRQANTGELFF. In DNA form, the CDR3 reads TGTGCCAGCAGCTTGCGGCAGGCCAACACCGGGGAGCTGTTTTTT.

This sequence joins TRBV9 and TRBJ2-3, with 7 bases aligning to TRBD2. J was trimmed by 2 bases and V by 4 bases; bases with no gene match: 13. The CDR3 extends over 17 amino acids. Germline assignment: CDR1 SGDLS and CDR2 YYNGEE. The CDR3 is CASSPRGIAPYTDTQYF. In DNA, the CDR3 is TGTGCCAGCAGCCCGCGGGGGATAGCGCCCTACACAGATACGCAGTATTTT.

The chain recombines TRBV10-3 with TRBJ1-2, with no clear D. The CDR3 covers 14 residues. Germline CDR1 ENHRY, CDR2 SYGVKD. Between the trimmed V and J ends, which lost 5 bases and 7 bases, there was a span of 17 bases. DNA for the CDR3: TGTGCCATCAGTTCCGGGAATAACCCGAGTGGCTACACCTTC. This translates into CAISSGNNPSGYTF.

This clone was counted once. The rearrangement joins TRBV9 to TRBJ2-1, with a weak D call TRBD2 (6 bases). The CDR3 sequence is 14 residues long. V gave up 4 bases and J gave up 7 bases, with 15 bases separating them. Germline CDR1 is SGDLS and CDR2 is YYNGEE. The CDR3 loop is CASSPGGSGNEQFF. CDR3 nucleotide sequence: TGTGCCAGCAGCCCCGGAGGCAGCGGGAATGAGCAGTTCTTC.